The entry below describes one T cell receptor beta chain. Its antigen remains unidentified. These data are taken from a study of T cell repertoires in cytomegalovirus infection. The wider study: Recently identified HLA-C-restricted CMV epitopes were among the peptides used. A matching HLA type, together with CMV infection, was signaled by public TCR beta signatures.

TCRdb ran MiXCR on the reads and lists one entry per CDR3 protein. The sample has approximately 470,000 distinct CDR3 sequences, approximately 42% seen once. General study points: Individuals carrying CMV plus the relevant HLA were identified by cumulative frequency of public TCR beta families. HLA-C-restricted CMV clonotypes gave the most frequent clonotype in two of eight donors.

CDR1 SGHTA and CDR2 FQGNSA come from the germline V gene. CDR3 length: 14 residues. The V gene lost 0 bases and the J gene lost 6 bases, with 11 bases spanning the gap. The input for sequencing was cultured PBMCs, taken from culture after CMV antigen stimulation. This chain connects TRBV7-2 to TRBJ2-5; a weak D match, TRBD1 (5 bases). The sequence was collected from a human donor in good health (CMV status not recorded). Some clones in this sample may be carry-over from other donors' samples. The CDR3 reads CASSLAPGMQTQYF. The DNA of the CDR3 is TGTGCCAGCAGCTTAGCGCCAGGGATGCAGACCCAGTACTTC.